Sequencing of this TCR beta chain was carried out in a study of T cells in Graves' hyperthyroidism and ophthalmopathy. The overall study: Peripheral blood was obtained at initial diagnosis, preceding any treatment. Whole-study findings and limits: Stable hyperthyroidism was separated from ophthalmopathy by a model based on 13 V-J features.

On the basis of clinical symptoms, serum thyroxine and TRAb, thyroid ultrasound and orbital computed tomography, diagnoses were made. The PBMCs studied were ones that came from 10 ml fresh peripheral blood. The CDR3 extends over 13 amino acids. Germline V gives CDR1 KGHDR, CDR2 SFDVKD. V was shortened by 0 bases and J by 9 bases, with 8 bases between the two germline ends. With respect to this clonotype: Antigen specificity is unknown.

Amplification of TCR beta CDR3 regions used RNA as the template. The study used the HTBI primer set for a first-round RT-PCR of the TCR CDR3. MiXCR, applied by TCRdb to the multiplex PCR reads, yields one record per CDR3 protein. Among about 680,000 distinct CDR3 sequences listed, 35% were seen once. The sequenced sample was blood. The sequence came from a woman aged 40 to 50 with Graves' hyperthyroidism. The chain recombines TRBV24-1 with TRBJ1-5; possibly TRBD1 for D (5 bases). For the CDR3, the DNA is TGTGCCACCAGTGATTTGCCAGGGCGGCCCCAGCATTTT. It specifies CATSDLPGRPQHF.